These 21 T cell receptor beta chains were sequenced from one sample in a study of identical twins. One entry per CDR3 protein, called by TCRdb with MiXCR from the 5' RACE reads. Counted here are 1.5 million to 2 million distinct CDR3 sequences, under 35% occurring once; the ten biggest clones make up roughly 0.3%. Sequenced input: cord blood. The source of these receptors is a newborn girl in good health.

This clonotype appeared a few times. CDR3 nucleotide sequence: TGCGCCAGCAGCTCCGTAGGACTAGCGGCTAGCACAGATACGCAGTATTTT. Translated, it gives CASSSVGLAASTDTQYF. The gene calls are TRBV5-1 and TRBJ2-3; 10 bases are a match to TRBD2. Germline loops: CDR1 SGHRS, CDR2 YFSETQ. The CDR3 extends over 17 amino acids. J was trimmed by 0 bases and V by 3 bases; bases with no gene match: 7.

This clonotype was seen a handful of times. This sequence joins TRBV10-3 and TRBJ2-1, with TRBD2 identical over 11 bases. The CDR3 consists of 16 residues. The germline CDR1 and CDR2 sequences are ENHRY and SYGVKD. V dropped 10 bases and J dropped 7; count of bases not matched to a gene: 15. CDR3 residues: CATNRIAGGPTNEQFF. CDR3 sequence (DNA): TGTGCCACCAACCGAATAGCGGGAGGGCCAACAAATGAGCAGTTCTTC.

This clonotype has a count of ten or more. The gene calls are TRBV2 and TRBJ2-3; D gene ambiguous. Germline lookup yields CDR1 SNHLY and CDR2 FYNNEI. The CDR3 is 13 residues long. V was shortened by 5 bases and J by 2 bases, with 8 bases between the two germline ends. In DNA, the CDR3 is TGTGCCAGCAGTCAGCCGCTCACAGATACGCAGTATTTT. Its translation is CASSQPLTDTQYF.

This sequence joins TRBV10-3 and TRBJ1-2, with 8 nucleotides matching TRBD1. The V gene's germline CDR1 is ENHRY and CDR2 SYGVKD. The CDR3 loop spans 15 amino acids. Losses at the gene ends were 4 bases for V and 4 bases for J; bases not matched to a gene: 8. The CDR3 loop is CAISGDRWSIYGYTF. The DNA of the CDR3 is TGTGCCATCAGTGGGGACAGGTGGAGTATCTATGGCTACACCTTC.

The chain recombines TRBV10-3 with TRBJ1-2; 11 bases line up with TRBD1. CDR1 and CDR2 (germline): ENHRY, SYGVKD. V shed 6 bases, J shed 5 bases, and the junction held 5 bases outside the gene matches. The CDR3 is made up of 14 amino acids. In DNA form, the CDR3 reads TGTGCCATCAGAACCGGGACAGGGGGATATGGCTACACCTTC. As protein: CAIRTGTGGYGYTF.

This clonotype was recorded at least ten times. The chain employs TRBV4-2 and TRBJ2-7; D gene unclear. In germline, CDR1 is LGHNA, CDR2 YNFKEQ. The V end was cut by 4 bases, the J end by 3 bases, with 10 bases between. CDR3 length equals 13 residues. This CDR3 reads CASSPSQNYEQYF. CDR3 sequence (DNA): TGTGCCAGCAGCCCGTCCCAAAACTACGAGCAGTACTTC.

This clonotype was seen many times. V gene TRBV12-3 or TRBV12-4 combines with J gene TRBJ2-7; a weak D match, TRBD1 (6 bases). This CDR3 comprises 14 residues. V shed 4 bases and J shed 2 bases, with 12 bases lying between them. The CDR3 coding sequence is TGTGCCAGCAGTTCCACGGACAGAACCTACGAGCAGTACTTC. This codes for CASSSTDRTYEQYF.

CDR3 protein: CSARAAWGNTIYF. CDR3 DNA sequence: TGCAGTGCTAGAGCTGCGTGGGGAAACACCATATATTTT. The chain uses TRBV20-1 and TRBJ1-3, with unresolved D. Germline assignment: CDR1 DFQATT and CDR2 SNEGSKA (reference sequence). The ends were cut back, 1 base at V and 4 bases at J, with 8 bases in the middle. CDR3 length equals 13 residues.

This clonotype was seen only a few times. The chain joins TRBV20-1 to TRBJ1-2; a possible D gene is TRBD1 (5 bases). V lost 5 bases and J lost 4, with 17 bases in between. The germline CDR1 and CDR2 sequences are DFQATT and SNEGSKA (reference sequence). CDR3 length equals 14 residues. For the CDR3, the DNA is TGCAGTGCTCCCGGGGCCCTCAACCCCTATGGCTACACCTTC. This gives the protein CSAPGALNPYGYTF.

This clonotype occurred a few times. The genes are TRBV5-1 and TRBJ1-1, with 9 bases fitting TRBD1. CDR1 SGHRS and CDR2 YFSETQ come from the germline V gene. The V and J ends lost 4 bases and 1 base, in that order; junction bases with no gene match: 5. The CDR3 spans 15 residues. The DNA of the CDR3 is TGCGCCAGCAGCAGGGACAGGGCGCAGAACACTGAAGCTTTCTTT. It specifies CASSRDRAQNTEAFF.

J is TRBJ2-1 and V is TRBV28, with D perhaps TRBD2 (5 bases). V was trimmed by 4 bases and J by 8 bases, leaving 15 bases between them. Looked up from germline, CDR1 is MDHEN and CDR2 is SYDVKM. The CDR3 contains 14 residues. In DNA, the CDR3 is TGTGCCAGCAGTTCGGATACCCCCGGGGATGAGCAGTTCTTC. Protein product: CASSSDTPGDEQFF.

The rearrangement joins TRBV4-2 to TRBJ2-4; 7 bases are a match to TRBD1. This CDR3 has 14 residues. V was pared by 5 bases and J by 8 bases, with 9 bases of the junction left unmatched. Per the germline V gene, CDR1 is LGHNA and CDR2 is YNFKEQ. CDR3 bases: TGTGCCAGCAGCAGAGCCTCCCAGGGGGACATTCAGTACTTC. It is translated as CASSRASQGDIQYF.

Concerning this clonotype itself: An end of the junction does not agree with germline; a read error may underlie this. V is TRBV28 and J is TRBJ1-1; possibly TRBD1 for D (5 bases). This CDR3 has 15 residues. Germline V gene lookup returns CDR1 MDHEN and CDR2 SYDVKM. The DNA of the CDR3 is TGTGCCAGCAGTTCGCCCCCTGGGGGGAACGCTGAAGCTTTCTTT. This codes for CASSSPPGGNAEAFF.

This sequence joins TRBV12-3 or TRBV12-4 and TRBJ2-3; 7 positions agree with TRBD2. Losses at the gene ends were 6 bases for V and 4 bases for J; bases not matched to a gene: 10. This CDR3 has 15 amino acids. This CDR3 reads CASSPRGGRSDTQYF. DNA for the CDR3: TGTGCCAGCAGCCCCCGCGGGGGTCGCTCAGATACGCAGTATTTT.

V gene TRBV10-3 combines with J gene TRBJ2-7; TRBD2 is a possible D gene (6 bases). The CDR3 spans 11 residues. Germline CDR1 ENHRY, CDR2 SYGVKD. V was shortened by 8 bases and J by 6 bases, with 11 bases between the two germline ends. The CDR3 bases are TGTGCCATCGCTAGCGACGTCGAGCAGTACTTC. Its protein product is CAIASDVEQYF.

For this clonotype: A clone one base away is much larger, so this may be a read error. V and J are TRBV29-1 and TRBJ2-1, with D maybe TRBD2 (5 bases). Near its end, the DNA agrees better with TRBJ2-7, so the J call may be wrong. The length of the CDR3 is 14 residues. Germline V gene sequence: CDR1 SQVTM, CDR2 ANQGSEA. The CDR3 DNA follows: TGCAGCGTTGAATTGAGGGCCTCCTACAATGAGCAGTACTTC. This translates into CSVELRASYNEQYF.

V usage is TRBV4-1 and J usage is TRBJ2-3, with 11 bases that match TRBD2. The CDR3 consists of 14 residues. V dropped 5 bases and J dropped 7; count of bases not matched to a gene: 5. Germline CDR1 reads MGHRA; CDR2 reads YSYEKL. In DNA form, the CDR3 reads TGCGCCAGCAGCTCTAGACTAGCGGGAAATACGCAGTATTTT. Its protein is CASSSRLAGNTQYF.

This clonotype was recorded a few times. This sequence joins TRBV7-9 and TRBJ2-3; D remains ambiguous. Germline CDR1 and CDR2: SEHNR and FQNEAQ (reference sequence). Trimming removed 5 bases at V and 2 bases at J, with 23 bases between. CDR3 length equals 18 residues. Here the CDR3 DNA reads TGTGCCAGCAGCCCCTCTAATGTGTCTAGGCCTTTCACAGATACGCAGTATTTT. Translated: CASSPSNVSRPFTDTQYF.

This clonotype has only a few counts. V usage is TRBV12-3 or TRBV12-4 and J usage is TRBJ2-7; D might be TRBD2 (6 bases). The length of the CDR3 is 17 residues. The V end lost 1 base, the J end lost 4 bases, and 20 bases lay between the germline ends. The CDR3 region is CASSLGANPEGGYEQYF. The CDR3 DNA sequence: TGTGCCAGCAGTTTAGGGGCGAATCCTGAAGGAGGGTACGAGCAGTACTTC.

This clonotype was seen repeatedly, ten times or more. The gene calls are TRBV29-1 and TRBJ1-2, with TRBD1 matching over 7 bases. V was clipped by 3 bases and J by 6 bases; unmatched bases: 4. Germline CDR1 and CDR2: SQVTM and ANQGSEA. The CDR3 covers 12 residues. CDR3 protein: CSVDRTGHGYTF. The CDR3 nucleotides are TGCAGCGTTGACAGGACAGGCCATGGCTACACCTTC.

This clonotype was observed a few times. The gene calls are TRBV7-2 and TRBJ2-4; 7 nucleotides align to TRBD2. The length of the CDR3 is 16 residues. Germline CDR1 is SGHTA and CDR2 is FQGNSA. V trimming: 1 base; J trimming: 1 base; junction bases outside the gene matches: 4. The CDR3 DNA sequence: TGTGCCAGCAGCTTAGTAGGGAGGGTGGCCAAAAACATTCAGTACTTC. It encodes CASSLVGRVAKNIQYF.